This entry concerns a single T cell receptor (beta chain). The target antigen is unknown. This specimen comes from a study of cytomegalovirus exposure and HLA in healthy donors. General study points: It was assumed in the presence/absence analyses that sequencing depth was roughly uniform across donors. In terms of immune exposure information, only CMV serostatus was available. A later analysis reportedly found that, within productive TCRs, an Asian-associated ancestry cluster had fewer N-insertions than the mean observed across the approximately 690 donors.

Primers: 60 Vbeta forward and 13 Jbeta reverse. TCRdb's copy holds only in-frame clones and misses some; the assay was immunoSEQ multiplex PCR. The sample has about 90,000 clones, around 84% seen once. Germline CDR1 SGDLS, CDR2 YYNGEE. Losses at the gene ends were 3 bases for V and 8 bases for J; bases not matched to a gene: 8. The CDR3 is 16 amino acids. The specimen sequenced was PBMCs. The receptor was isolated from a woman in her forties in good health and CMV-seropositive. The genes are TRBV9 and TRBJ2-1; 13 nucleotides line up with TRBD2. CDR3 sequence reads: CASSAPTSGRSDEQFF. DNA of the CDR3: TGTGCCAGCAGCGCCCCGACTAGCGGGAGGAGTGATGAGCAGTTCTTC.